This passage covers 16 T cell receptor beta chains from one sample sequenced in a study of shared T cell receptors in the human thymus (dated by TCRdb to 2020 to 2022). Libraries were constructed by the immunoSEQ multiplex PCR assay. TCRdb stores this immuneACCESS table with in-frame sequences only. Part of the clones is absent; in the studies checked, under half of the shortfall reflects unresolved V genes, and no reason is known for the rest. The sample table records hundreds of thousands of clones; approximately 95% of these occur just once. 0.015% to 0.02% of the sample is taken by the ten largest. Sequences were obtained from thymocytes. The receptors originated from a human donor.

The V gene is TRBV28, the J gene TRBJ1-2; D not resolved. Per the germline V gene, CDR1 is MDHEN and CDR2 is SYDVKM. The CDR3 length is 14 residues. The V end lost 3 bases, the J end lost 0 bases, and 8 bases lay between the germline ends. CDR3 DNA: TGTGCCAGCAGTTTTCGGTGTTCTAACTATGGCTACACCTTC. Its protein product is CASSFRCSNYGYTF.

J is TRBJ1-4 and V is TRBV28; D unclear. CDR3 length: 12 residues. V was pared by 2 bases and J by 8 bases, with 6 bases between. CDR1 and CDR2 from the germline V gene are MDHEN and SYDVKM. CDR3 nucleotide sequence: TGTGCCAGCAGTTTAAGTAGCGAAAAACTGTTTTTT. This translates into CASSLSSEKLFF.

CDR3 DNA sequence: TGTGCCAGCAGCCTAAGGACAGGGAGGGGGACCCAGTACTTC. It is translated as CASSLRTGRGTQYF. The J gene is TRBJ2-5, the V gene TRBV7-8; D is perhaps TRBD1 (8 bases). The CDR3 loop spans 14 amino acids. The germline CDR1 and CDR2 sequences are SGHVS and FQNEAQ. Trimming took 5 bases from V and 7 from J, leaving 17 bases between them. The complete variable domain, with remaining parts taken from reference TRBV7-8 and TRBJ2-5, reads GAGVSQSPRYKVAKRGQDVALRCDPISGHVSLFWYQQALGQGPEFLTYFQNEAQLDKSGLPSDRFFAERPEGSVSTLKIQRTQQEDSAVYLCASSLRTGRGTQYFGPGTRLLVL.

V and J are TRBV6-1 and TRBJ2-7, with D possibly matching TRBD2 (5 bases). V lost 8 bases and J lost 7, with 21 bases in between. The CDR3 consists of 14 residues. Germline values: CDR1 MNHNS, CDR2 SASEGT. Written as DNA, the CDR3 is TGTGCCAGCGGGCGGCTTGCCGGGGTAGGGGAGCAGTACTTC. Translated: CASGRLAGVGEQYF.

DNA of the CDR3: TGTGCCAGCAGCCCGGACCGACAGGGACCCGATACGCAGTATTTT. Protein sequence: CASSPDRQGPDTQYF. V is TRBV6-5 and J is TRBJ2-3; 7 nucleotides match TRBD1. The V and J ends lost 6 bases and 6 bases, in that order; junction bases with no gene match: 12. This CDR3 spans 15 amino acids. The germline gives CDR1 MNHEY, CDR2 SVGAGI.

CDR3 in amino acids: CASSMGEFGHLAKNIQYF. CDR3 in DNA: TGTGCCAGTAGTATGGGGGAGTTTGGACATCTAGCCAAAAACATTCAGTACTTC. The V and J genes are TRBV19 and TRBJ2-4; D is possibly TRBD1 or TRBD2 (5 bases each). The CDR3 is made up of 18 amino acids. V lost 3 bases and J 0 bases, leaving 18 bases between the germline ends. Germline values: CDR1 LNHDA, CDR2 SQIVND (reference sequence).

The chain links TRBV9 to TRBJ2-3, with D possibly being TRBD2 (7 bases). Germline lookup yields CDR1 SGDLS and CDR2 YYNGEE. CDR3 length equals 16 residues. The V end was cut by 0 bases, the J end by 1 base, with 12 bases between. Written as DNA, the CDR3 is TGTGCCAGCAGCGTAGCTGGAGGGGGGGGCACAGATACGCAGTATTTT. Its translation is CASSVAGGGGTDTQYF.

This clone occurred once. This chain connects TRBV7-2 to TRBJ2-1; D might be TRBD1 (5 bases). V was clipped by 5 bases and J by 12 bases, with 17 bases between them. Germline V gives CDR1 SGHTA, CDR2 FQGNSA. The CDR3 has 13 residues. The CDR3 DNA follows: TGTGCCAGCAGCCCAAGGGGTCGTTGCGGGCAGTTCTTC. Translated: CASSPRGRCGQFF. Variable domain in full (rest from reference TRBV7-2 and TRBJ2-1): GAGVSQSPSNKVTEKGKDVELRCDPISGHTALYWYRQSLGQGLEFLIYFQGNSAPDKSGLPSDRFSAERTGGSVSTLTIQRTQQEDSAVYLCASSPRGRCGQFFGPGTRLTVL.

The gene calls are TRBV13 and TRBJ2-1, with D perhaps TRBD1 or TRBD2 (6 bases each). Germline loops: CDR1 PRHDT, CDR2 FYEKMQ (reference sequence). Deletions cut 3 bases from V and 8 bases from J, with 17 bases between. This CDR3 comprises 15 residues. CDR3 protein: CASSFGGGRQHEQFF. CDR3 sequence (DNA): TGTGCCAGCAGCTTCGGGGGCGGACGACAACATGAGCAGTTCTTC. The full variable domain, rest sourced from reference TRBV13 and TRBJ2-1, is AAGVIQSPRHLIKEKRETATLKCYPIPRHDTVYWYQQGPGQDPQFLISFYEKMQSDKGSIPDRFSAQQFSDYHSELNMSSLELGDSALYFCASSFGGGRQHEQFFGPGTRLTVL.

CDR3 loop: CASSVTGTQTGAKNIQYF. The CDR3 DNA reads TGTGCCAGCAGCGTAACCGGGACTCAAACGGGGGCCAAAAACATTCAGTACTTC. This chain links TRBV9 with TRBJ2-4, with a possible D match to TRBD2 (6 bases). V was cut by 1 base and J by 1 base, with 18 bases left in between. The CDR3 totals 18 residues. Germline V gene sequence: CDR1 SGDLS, CDR2 YYNGEE.

This chain links TRBV12-2 with TRBJ2-3; TRBD2 is taken as the D call from the table, unchecked against the DNA. TRBV12-2 is a documented pseudogene. The CDR3 extends over 19 amino acids. The DNA for the CDR3 is TGTGCAAGTCGCTTAGTTAGGCTAGCGGAAGGGGCCTCCACAGATACGCAGTATTTT. Translating gives CASRLVRLAEGASTDTQYF.

The V and J genes are TRBV7-2 and TRBJ2-1; 8 bases map to TRBD2. This CDR3 contains 16 residues. Germline V gene lookup returns CDR1 SGHTA and CDR2 FQGNSA. V dropped 4 bases and J dropped 8; count of bases not matched to a gene: 13. The CDR3 loop reads CASSSSSEREGDEQFF. For the CDR3, the DNA is TGTGCCAGCAGCTCGTCCTCTGAACGGGAGGGCGATGAGCAGTTCTTC.

The V gene is TRBV9, the J gene TRBJ1-5; D gene unclear. CDR1 is SGDLS and CDR2 is YYNGEE in the germline V gene. The CDR3 is 14 residues long. V lost 3 bases and J lost 5, with 12 bases in between. The CDR3 nucleotides read TGTGCCAGCAGCGACCATGAGGGATATCAGCCCCAGCATTTT. Translated: CASSDHEGYQPQHF.

The rearrangement uses TRBV21-1 and TRBJ2-7. TRBV21-1 is annotated as a pseudogene. The CDR3 has 14 residues. The CDR3 sequence is CASSNGGPSDEQYF. CDR3 bases: TGTGCCAGCAGCAACGGGGGCCCCTCCGACGAGCAGTACTTC.

The chain links TRBV5-4 to TRBJ1-4; D remains unclear. CDR3 length: 15 amino acids. The germline CDR1 and CDR2 sequences are SGHNT and YYREEE (reference sequence). With 2 bases removed from V and 5 bases from J, the gap between germline ends came to 13 bases. The CDR3 nucleotides read TGTGCCAGCAGCTTCATAGCGGAGGTAAATGAAAAACTGTTTTTT. This translates into CASSFIAEVNEKLFF.

The sample holds one count of this clone. J is TRBJ2-7 and V is TRBV27, with D possibly being TRBD2 (6 bases). The CDR3 length is 14 residues. Germline V lookup: CDR1 MNHEY, CDR2 SMNVEV (reference sequence). V lost 5 bases, J lost 6 bases, and 17 bases lay in between. CDR3 nucleotide sequence: TGTGCCAGCAGTGCCTACACCGCGGGGTCCGAGCAGTACTTC. Protein sequence: CASSAYTAGSEQYF.